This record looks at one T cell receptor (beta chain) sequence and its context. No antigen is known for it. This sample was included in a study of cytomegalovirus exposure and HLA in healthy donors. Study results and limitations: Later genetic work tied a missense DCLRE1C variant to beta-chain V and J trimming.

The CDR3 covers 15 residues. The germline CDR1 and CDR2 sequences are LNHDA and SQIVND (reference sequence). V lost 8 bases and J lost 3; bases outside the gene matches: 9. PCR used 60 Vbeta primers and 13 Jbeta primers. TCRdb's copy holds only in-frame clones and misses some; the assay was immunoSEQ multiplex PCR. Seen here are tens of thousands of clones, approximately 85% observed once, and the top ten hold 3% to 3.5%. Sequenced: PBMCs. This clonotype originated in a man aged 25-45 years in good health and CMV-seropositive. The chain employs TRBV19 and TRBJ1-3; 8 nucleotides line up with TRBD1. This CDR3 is CASRQGRLGGNTIYF. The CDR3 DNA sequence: TGTGCCAGTCGACAGGGGCGACTCGGTGGAAACACCATATATTTT.